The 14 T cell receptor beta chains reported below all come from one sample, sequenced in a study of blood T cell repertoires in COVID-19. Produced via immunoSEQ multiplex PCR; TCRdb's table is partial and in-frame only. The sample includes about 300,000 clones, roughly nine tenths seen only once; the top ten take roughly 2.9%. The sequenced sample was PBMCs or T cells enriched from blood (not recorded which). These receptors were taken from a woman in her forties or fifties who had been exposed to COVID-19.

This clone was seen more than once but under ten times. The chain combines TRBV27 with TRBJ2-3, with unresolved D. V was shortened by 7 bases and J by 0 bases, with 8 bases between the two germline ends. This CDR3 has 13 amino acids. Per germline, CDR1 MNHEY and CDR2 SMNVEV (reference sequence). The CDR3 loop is CASTWSSTDTQYF. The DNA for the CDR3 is TGTGCCAGCACGTGGAGTAGCACAGATACGCAGTATTTT.

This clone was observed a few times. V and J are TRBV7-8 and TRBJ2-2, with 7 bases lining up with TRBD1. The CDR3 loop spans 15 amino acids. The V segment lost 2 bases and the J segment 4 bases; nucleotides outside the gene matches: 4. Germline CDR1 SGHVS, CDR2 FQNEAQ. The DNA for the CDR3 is TGTGCCAGCAGCTTAACAGGGGAAGGCACCGGGGAGCTGTTTTTT. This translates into CASSLTGEGTGELFF.

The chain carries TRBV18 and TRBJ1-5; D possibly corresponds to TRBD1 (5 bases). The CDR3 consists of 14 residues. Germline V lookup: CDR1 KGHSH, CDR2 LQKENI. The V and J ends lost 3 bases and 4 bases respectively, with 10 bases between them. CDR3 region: CASSPPGGNQPQHF. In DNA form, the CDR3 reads TGTGCCAGCTCACCCCCGGGGGGAAATCAGCCCCAGCATTTT.

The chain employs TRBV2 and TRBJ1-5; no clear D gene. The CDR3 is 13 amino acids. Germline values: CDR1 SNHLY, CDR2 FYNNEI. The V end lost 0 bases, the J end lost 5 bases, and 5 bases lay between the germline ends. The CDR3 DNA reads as TGTGCCAGCAGTGAAGCCAGCGATCAGCCCCAGCATTTT. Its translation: CASSEASDQPQHF.

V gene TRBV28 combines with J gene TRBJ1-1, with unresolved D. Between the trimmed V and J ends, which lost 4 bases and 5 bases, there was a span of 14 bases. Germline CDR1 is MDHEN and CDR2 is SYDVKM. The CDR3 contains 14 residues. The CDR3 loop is CASSSSGFGTEAFF. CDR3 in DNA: TGTGCCAGCAGTTCATCGGGGTTTGGTACTGAAGCTTTCTTT.

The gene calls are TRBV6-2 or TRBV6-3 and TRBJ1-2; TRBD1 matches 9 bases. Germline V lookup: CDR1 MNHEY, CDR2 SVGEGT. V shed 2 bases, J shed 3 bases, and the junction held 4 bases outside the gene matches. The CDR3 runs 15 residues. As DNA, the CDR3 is TGTGCCAGCAGTTACGCTGGGACAGGGTACTATGGCTACACCTTC. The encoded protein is CASSYAGTGYYGYTF.

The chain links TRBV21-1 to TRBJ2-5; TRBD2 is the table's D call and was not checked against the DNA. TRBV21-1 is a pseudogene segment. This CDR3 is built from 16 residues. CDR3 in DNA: TGTGCCAGCAGGGCCAGGGACTTAATTTTCCAAGAGACCCAGTACTTC. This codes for CASRARDLIFQETQYF.

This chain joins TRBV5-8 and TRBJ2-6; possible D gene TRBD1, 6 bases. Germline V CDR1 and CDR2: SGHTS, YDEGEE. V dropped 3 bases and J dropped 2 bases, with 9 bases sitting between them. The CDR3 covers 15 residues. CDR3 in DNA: TGTGCCAGCAGCTATGCAGGGGCTGGGGCCAACGTCCTGACTTTC. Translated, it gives CASSYAGAGANVLTF.

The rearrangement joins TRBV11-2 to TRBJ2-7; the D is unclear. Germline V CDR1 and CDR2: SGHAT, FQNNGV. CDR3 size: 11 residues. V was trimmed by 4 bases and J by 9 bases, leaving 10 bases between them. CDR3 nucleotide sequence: TGTGCCAGCAGCTCTCAGCCGGGGCAGTACTTC. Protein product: CASSSQPGQYF. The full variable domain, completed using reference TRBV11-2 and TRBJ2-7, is EAGVAQSPRYKIIEKRQSVAFWCNPISGHATLYWYQQILGQGPKLLIQFQNNGVVDDSQLPKDRFSAERLKGVDSTLKIQPAKLEDSAVYLCASSSQPGQYFGPGTRLTVT.

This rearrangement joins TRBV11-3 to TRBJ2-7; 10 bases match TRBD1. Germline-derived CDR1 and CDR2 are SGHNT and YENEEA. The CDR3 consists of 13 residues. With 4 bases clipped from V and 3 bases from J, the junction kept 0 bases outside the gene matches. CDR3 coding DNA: TGTGCCAGCAGCTGGACAGGGGGCTACGAGCAGTACTTC. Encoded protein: CASSWTGGYEQYF.

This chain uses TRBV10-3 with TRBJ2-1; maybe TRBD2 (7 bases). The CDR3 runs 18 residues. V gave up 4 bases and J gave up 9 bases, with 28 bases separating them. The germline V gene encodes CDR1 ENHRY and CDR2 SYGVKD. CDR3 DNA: TGTGCCATCAGTGTCGCTTCTATGAAGAGGGGGGGCCAGGGTGAGCAGTTCTTC. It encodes CAISVASMKRGGQGEQFF.

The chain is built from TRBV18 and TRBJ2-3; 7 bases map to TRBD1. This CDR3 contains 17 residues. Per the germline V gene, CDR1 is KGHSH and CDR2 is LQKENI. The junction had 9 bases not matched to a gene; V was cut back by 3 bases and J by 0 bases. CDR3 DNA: TGTGCCAGCTCACCTAACACCGGGACAGTCAGCACAGATACGCAGTATTTT. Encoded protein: CASSPNTGTVSTDTQYF. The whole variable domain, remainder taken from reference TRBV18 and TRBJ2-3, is NAGVMQNPRHLVRRRGQEARLRCSPMKGHSHVYWYRQLPEEGLKFMVYLQKENIIDESGMPKERFSAEFPKEGPSILRIQQVVRGDSAAYFCASSPNTGTVSTDTQYFGPGTRLTVL.

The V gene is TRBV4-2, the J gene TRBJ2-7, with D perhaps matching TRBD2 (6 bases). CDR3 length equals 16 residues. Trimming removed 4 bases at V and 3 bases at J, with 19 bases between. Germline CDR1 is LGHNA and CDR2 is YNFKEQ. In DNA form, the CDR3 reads TGTGCCAGCAGCCTCACAACAGGACGCGGGGTCTACGAGCAGTACTTC. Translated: CASSLTTGRGVYEQYF.

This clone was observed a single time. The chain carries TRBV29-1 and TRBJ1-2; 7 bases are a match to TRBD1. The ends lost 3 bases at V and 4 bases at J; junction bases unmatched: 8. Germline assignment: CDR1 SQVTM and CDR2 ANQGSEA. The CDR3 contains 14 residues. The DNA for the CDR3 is TGCAGCGTTGATGGTTGGGGACAGAGCTATGGCTACACCTTC. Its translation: CSVDGWGQSYGYTF.